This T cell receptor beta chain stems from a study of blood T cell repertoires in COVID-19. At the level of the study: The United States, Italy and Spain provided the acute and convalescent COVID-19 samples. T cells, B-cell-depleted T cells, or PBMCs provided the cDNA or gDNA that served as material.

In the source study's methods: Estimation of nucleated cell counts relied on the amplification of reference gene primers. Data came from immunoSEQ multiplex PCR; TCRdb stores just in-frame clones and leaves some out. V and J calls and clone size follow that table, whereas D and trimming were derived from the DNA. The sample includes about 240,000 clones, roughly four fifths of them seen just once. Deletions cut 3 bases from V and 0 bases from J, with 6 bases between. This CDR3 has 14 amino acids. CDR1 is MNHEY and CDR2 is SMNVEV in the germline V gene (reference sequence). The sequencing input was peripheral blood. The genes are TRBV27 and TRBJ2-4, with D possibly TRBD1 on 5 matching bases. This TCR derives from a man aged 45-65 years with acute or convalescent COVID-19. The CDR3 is CASSFDRAKNIQYF. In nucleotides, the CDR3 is TGTGCCAGCAGTTTCGACAGAGCCAAAAACATTCAGTACTTC.